The rows below give T cell receptor beta chains drawn from one sample of a study of cytomegalovirus exposure and HLA in healthy donors. Using immunoSEQ multiplex PCR, the repertoire was profiled, and TCRdb retains in-frame clones only, with some absent. The sample yields some 170,000 clones, about 90% seen once. The sequenced material came from PBMCs. Receptors were obtained from a woman younger than 30 in good health and CMV-seropositive. CDR3s include the opening cysteine and the closing phenylalanine or tryptophan. A D gene is named only where the DNA matches it firmly. Size values are once, few and many counts, or a class for expanded clones, and some rows have none.

abundance	v_gene	j_gene	d_gene	CDR3aa	CDR3nt
NA	TRBV4-1	TRBJ2-6	TRBD1	CASRPQGVGANVLTF	TGCGCCAGCAGGCCGCAGGGGGTCGGGGCCAACGTCCTGACTTTC
NA	TRBV6-6	TRBJ1-1	TRBD1	CASSPDRDTEAFF	TGTGCCAGCAGTCCGGACAGGGACACTGAAGCTTTCTTT
NA	TRBV13	TRBJ2-2	TRBD1	CASRRQGTDTGELFF	TGTGCCAGCAGAAGACAGGGGACAGACACCGGGGAGCTGTTTTTT
NA	TRBV11-2	TRBJ2-7	NA	CATTQGSYEQYF	TGTGCCACAACCCAGGGTTCCTACGAGCAGTACTTC
NA	TRBV5-8	TRBJ1-3	NA	CASMGLSGNTIYF	TGTGCCAGCATGGGCCTCTCTGGAAACACCATATATTTT
many	TRBV5-4	TRBJ1-2	NA	CASSLKGSVDGYTF	TGTGCCAGCAGCTTGAAAGGGAGCGTCGATGGCTACACCTTC
NA	TRBV18	TRBJ1-5	NA	CASSPPPGGNQPQHF	TGTGCCAGCTCACCACCGCCTGGAGGCAATCAGCCCCAGCATTTT
once	TRBV18	TRBJ2-4	NA	CASSPPGNLAKNIQYF	TGTGCCAGCTCACCCCCCGGTAATCTAGCCAAAAACATTCAGTACTTC
NA	TRBV6-5	TRBJ2-2	TRBD1	CASSVDRATGELFF	TGTGCCAGCAGTGTGGACAGGGCCACCGGGGAGCTGTTTTTT
NA	TRBV28	TRBJ1-2	NA	CASSLSDVAYGYTF	TGTGCCAGCAGTTTGAGCGACGTAGCTTATGGCTACACCTTC
NA	TRBV6-7	TRBJ1-4	TRBD1	CASSYGGADRGAEKLFF	TGTGCCAGCAGTTATGGCGGGGCGGACAGGGGAGCTGAAAAACTGTTTTTT
once	TRBV10-3	TRBJ1-1	NA	CAITAVANTEAFF	TGTGCCATCACAGCAGTAGCGAACACTGAAGCTTTCTTT
NA	TRBV30	TRBJ1-2	TRBD1	CASPATDRGFSHGYTF	TGTGCCTCCCCGGCCACAGACAGGGGTTTCAGTCATGGCTACACCTTC
few	TRBV30	TRBJ1-2	TRBD1	CAWTRGGDRVNYGYTF	TGTGCCTGGACTCGAGGGGGGGACAGGGTTAACTATGGCTACACCTTC
NA	TRBV5-1	TRBJ1-1	NA	CASSKNLGGVNTEAFF	TGCGCCAGCAGCAAGAACCTTGGGGGCGTGAACACTGAAGCTTTCTTT
NA	TRBV13	TRBJ2-7	TRBD1	CASSKTGVSLYEQYF	TGTGCCAGCAGCAAGACAGGGGTTTCTCTCTACGAGCAGTACTTC
NA	TRBV15	TRBJ2-6	NA	CATSRDGGAPGANVLTF	TGTGCCACCAGCAGAGATGGGGGGGCCCCTGGGGCCAACGTCCTGACTTTC
NA	TRBV6-5	TRBJ1-3	NA	CASSYSTGYGNTIYF	TGTGCCAGCAGTTACTCCACGGGGTATGGAAACACCATATATTTT
NA	TRBV4-1	TRBJ2-1	TRBD2	CASSQDWSGGYNEQFF	TGCGCCAGCAGCCAAGATTGGAGCGGGGGATACAATGAGCAGTTCTTC
NA	TRBV30	TRBJ2-3	NA	CAWSRTGADTQYF	TGTGCCTGGAGTCGGACGGGGGCAGATACGCAGTATTTT
NA	TRBV5-8	TRBJ1-4	NA	CASSAGPRMTEKLFF	TGTGCCAGCAGCGCAGGCCCCCGGATGACTGAAAAACTGTTTTTT
NA	TRBV30	TRBJ1-2	NA	CAWSVKGVGYTF	TGTGCCTGGAGTGTGAAAGGGGTAGGCTACACCTTC
NA	TRBV6-1	TRBJ2-7	NA	CASSASGKRDKQYF	TGTGCCAGCAGTGCCTCGGGAAAGAGGGACAAGCAGTACTTC
once	TRBV6-5	TRBJ1-2	NA	CASSLGQQNNYGYTF	TGTGCCAGCAGCCTCGGACAGCAAAATAACTATGGCTACACCTTC
few	TRBV29-1	TRBJ1-1	TRBD1	CSGNRGLNTEAFF	TGCAGCGGCAACAGGGGCCTGAACACTGAAGCTTTCTTT
NA	TRBV30	TRBJ1-2	TRBD1	CAWRRTGGNYGYTF	TGTGCCTGGAGGAGGACAGGGGGGAACTATGGCTACACCTTC
NA	TRBV18	TRBJ1-5	NA	CASSPRGDRRQPQHF	TGTGCCAGCTCACCACGGGGGGATCGGAGGCAGCCCCAGCATTTT
NA	TRBV2	TRBJ1-1	NA	CASSEAEKAFF	TGTGCCAGCAGTGAGGCAGAAAAGGCTTTCTTT
NA	TRBV2	TRBJ1-2	NA	CASSMTVSRGYTF	TGTGCCAGCAGTATGACAGTTTCTCGGGGCTACACCTTC
NA	TRBV4-3	TRBJ2-7	NA	CASSQEGGRDWGNYEQYF	TGCGCCAGCAGCCAAGAAGGGGGCAGGGACTGGGGCAACTACGAGCAGTACTTC
NA	TRBV21-1	TRBJ2-7	NA	CASSRRQGYEQYF	TGTGCCAGCAGCAGAAGGCAGGGCTACGAGCAGTACTTC
NA	TRBV7-8	TRBJ2-3	NA	CASSLDRGTDTQYF	TGTGCCAGCAGCTTAGACAGGGGCACAGATACGCAGTATTTT
once	TRBV6-5	TRBJ2-1	NA	CASSYTGVQGEQFF	TGTGCCAGCAGTTACACGGGGGTTCAGGGTGAGCAGTTCTTC
NA	TRBV30	TRBJ2-7	NA	CAWMVQVTYEQYF	TGTGCCTGGATGGTTCAGGTTACCTACGAGCAGTACTTC
NA	TRBV19	TRBJ2-1	NA	CASTTSQGEQFF	TGTGCCAGTACCACCTCCCAGGGTGAGCAGTTCTTC
NA	TRBV4-2	TRBJ2-2	TRBD2	CASSQRLAGLSNTGELFF	TGTGCCAGCAGCCAGAGACTAGCGGGCCTTTCGAACACCGGGGAGCTGTTTTTT
NA	TRBV7-2	TRBJ2-7	NA	CASSLFSRGEQYF	TGTGCCAGCAGCTTATTTTCTAGAGGCGAGCAGTACTTC
NA	TRBV16	TRBJ1-1	TRBD1	CASSQYGTGNTEAFF	TGTGCCAGCAGCCAATACGGGACAGGGAACACTGAAGCTTTCTTT
NA	TRBV30	TRBJ1-4	NA	CAWSGAGAGDEKLFF	TGTGCCTGGAGTGGAGCAGGAGCAGGGGATGAAAAACTGTTTTTT
NA	TRBV5-6	TRBJ2-2	TRBD2	CASSLYGTSGTGWRELFF	TGTGCCAGCAGCTTGTATGGGACTAGCGGGACGGGCTGGCGGGAGCTGTTTTTT
NA	TRBV9	TRBJ2-1	TRBD1	CASSVTGGREQFF	TGTGCCAGCAGCGTTACAGGGGGCCGTGAGCAGTTCTTC
many	TRBV15	TRBJ1-1	NA	CATSRVQGSEAFF	TGTGCCACCAGCAGAGTCCAGGGATCTGAAGCTTTCTTT
NA	TRBV2	TRBJ1-5	NA	CASSAINQPQHF	TGTGCCAGCAGTGCAATTAATCAGCCCCAGCATTTT
NA	TRBV18	TRBJ2-1	TRBD1	CASSPSRDRAYNEQFF	TGTGCCAGCTCACCAAGTAGGGACAGGGCATACAATGAGCAGTTCTTC
NA	TRBV13	TRBJ1-2	TRBD1	CASSRTGGDYGYTF	TGTGCCAGCAGCAGGACAGGGGGCGACTATGGCTACACCTTC
NA	TRBV7-2	TRBJ2-2	TRBD1	CASSLDTGAGELFF	TGTGCCAGCAGCTTAGACACAGGGGCCGGGGAGCTGTTTTTT
NA	TRBV7-6	TRBJ2-3	NA	CASSLRGPNRASTDTQYF	TGTGCCAGCAGCCTACGCGGTCCCAACAGGGCCAGCACAGATACGCAGTATTTT
NA	TRBV18	TRBJ2-7	NA	CASSPQGGGTSYEQYF	TGTGCCAGCTCACCACAAGGGGGGGGGACCTCCTACGAGCAGTACTTC
NA	TRBV6-5	TRBJ2-7	NA	CASSSGGSPTYEQYF	TGTGCCAGCAGTTCCGGAGGGTCCCCTACCTACGAGCAGTACTTC
few	TRBV2	TRBJ2-7	NA	CASSEGGAEQYF	TGTGCCAGCAGTGAGGGGGGAGCCGAGCAGTACTTC
NA	TRBV10-3	TRBJ2-3	NA	CAIKKTASTDTQYF	TGTGCCATCAAGAAGACAGCTAGCACAGATACGCAGTATTTT
NA	TRBV4-1	TRBJ2-5	TRBD2	CASSRGTSGSGEETQYF	TGCGCCAGCAGCCGGGGGACTAGCGGGTCGGGGGAAGAGACCCAGTACTTC